This record concerns one TCR beta chain sequence. Per the original methods: Amplification of reference gene primers provided the estimated nucleated cell counts. Produced via immunoSEQ multiplex PCR; TCRdb's table is partial and in-frame only. The V and J calls and clone size were taken over from that table, and D and trimming were inferred from the DNA. The table includes 65,000 to 95,000 clones, about 91% detected once. The data were obtained in a study of blood T cell repertoires in COVID-19. Whole-study context: COVID-19 samples, acute and convalescent, were from the United States, Italy and Spain.

Germline V lookup: CDR1 SGHAT, CDR2 FQNNGV. The CDR3 is 12 amino acids. V was trimmed by 4 bases and J by 3 bases, leaving 4 bases between them. The chain links TRBV11-2 to TRBJ1-5; D not resolved. The clonotype comes from a man at least 80 years old with acute or convalescent COVID-19. The source material was peripheral blood. Here the CDR3 DNA reads TGTGCCAGCAGCTCAAACAATCAGCCCCAGCATTTT. Translating it yields CASSSNNQPQHF.